A selection of T cell receptor beta chains follows, all from one sample in a study of blood T cell repertoires in COVID-19. Using immunoSEQ multiplex PCR, the repertoire was profiled, and TCRdb retains in-frame clones only, with some absent. The table has more than 200,000 clones, 80% to 85% seen once. What was sequenced was peripheral blood. The source is a woman aged 80 or older with COVID-19, enrolled during active disease. Each CDR3 is given with its conserved first and last residue. The D gene is left open where the match is weak. Not all rows give a size; the values are once, few, many and, for expanded clones, a class.

d_call: .
v_call: TRBV5-1
j_call: TRBJ1-1
clone_size: .
cdr3_aa: CASSLVGTGDTEAFF
cdr3_nt: TGCGCCAGCAGCTTGGTAGGTACGGGAGACACTGAAGCTTTCTTT

d_call: TRBD1
v_call: TRBV6-2/TRBV6-3
j_call: TRBJ2-2
clone_size: .
cdr3_aa: CASSRIGTGGGELFF
cdr3_nt: TGTGCCAGCAGCCGGATTGGGACAGGGGGCGGGGAGCTGTTTTTT

d_call: .
v_call: TRBV5-4
j_call: TRBJ1-1
clone_size: .
cdr3_aa: CASSTPQNMNTEAFF
cdr3_nt: TGTGCCAGCAGTACGCCACAGAACATGAACACTGAAGCTTTCTTT

d_call: TRBD2
v_call: TRBV7-3
j_call: TRBJ2-7
clone_size: .
cdr3_aa: CASSSRGGYEQYF
cdr3_nt: TGTGCCAGCAGCTCGCGGGGGGGCTACGAGCAGTACTTC

d_call: .
v_call: TRBV6-5
j_call: TRBJ1-2
clone_size: once
cdr3_aa: CASRAPPGEVYGYTF
cdr3_nt: TGTGCCAGCAGAGCCCCCCCCGGGGAAGTCTATGGCTACACCTTC

d_call: TRBD2
v_call: TRBV5-1
j_call: TRBJ2-2
clone_size: .
cdr3_aa: CASRGSGGGTGELFF
cdr3_nt: TGCGCCAGCAGGGGAAGCGGGGGAGGCACCGGGGAGCTGTTTTTT

d_call: .
v_call: TRBV7-2
j_call: TRBJ1-3
clone_size: .
cdr3_aa: CASSLARKGYGNTIYF
cdr3_nt: TGTGCCAGCAGCTTAGCGAGAAAGGGGTACGGAAACACCATATATTTT

d_call: .
v_call: TRBV7-6
j_call: TRBJ2-1
clone_size: .
cdr3_aa: CASSLWVGGNSYNEQFF
cdr3_nt: TGTGCCAGCAGCTTATGGGTAGGAGGCAATTCCTACAATGAGCAGTTCTTC

d_call: TRBD1
v_call: TRBV5-1
j_call: TRBJ2-7
clone_size: .
cdr3_aa: CASSRPTNRDSSYEQYF
cdr3_nt: TGCGCCAGCAGTCGTCCCACCAACCGGGACAGCTCCTACGAGCAGTACTTC

d_call: TRBD2
v_call: TRBV9
j_call: TRBJ2-3
clone_size: once
cdr3_aa: CASRQPGGTQYF
cdr3_nt: TGTGCCAGCAGACAACCGGGGGGTACGCAGTATTTT

d_call: .
v_call: TRBV19
j_call: TRBJ2-1
clone_size: .
cdr3_aa: CASSWRRSVFF
cdr3_nt: TGTGCCAGTTCGTGGAGGCGGTCGGTGTTCTTC

d_call: TRBD1
v_call: TRBV2
j_call: TRBJ1-2
clone_size: .
cdr3_aa: CASRQGSYGYTF
cdr3_nt: TGTGCCAGCAGACAGGGGAGCTATGGCTACACCTTC

d_call: TRBD1
v_call: TRBV7-2
j_call: TRBJ1-2
clone_size: .
cdr3_aa: CASRRSWTGSFYGYTF
cdr3_nt: TGTGCCAGCAGAAGAAGCTGGACAGGATCTTTCTATGGCTACACCTTC

d_call: .
v_call: TRBV5-4
j_call: TRBJ2-3
clone_size: .
cdr3_aa: CASSQGGRGGDTQYF
cdr3_nt: TGTGCCAGCAGCCAAGGGGGGAGAGGGGGCGATACGCAGTATTTT

d_call: TRBD2
v_call: TRBV7-2
j_call: TRBJ2-1
clone_size: .
cdr3_aa: CASSPGLAGGTDEQFF
cdr3_nt: TGTGCCAGCAGCCCCGGACTAGCGGGGGGCACGGATGAGCAGTTCTTC

d_call: TRBD1
v_call: TRBV30
j_call: TRBJ1-5
clone_size: .
cdr3_aa: CAWSLNRDRLDQPQHF
cdr3_nt: TGTGCCTGGAGTTTGAACAGGGACAGACTCGATCAGCCCCAGCATTTT

d_call: TRBD1
v_call: TRBV4-1
j_call: TRBJ1-4
clone_size: .
cdr3_aa: CASSQLAGGNEKLFF
cdr3_nt: TGCGCCAGCAGCCAATTGGCAGGGGGAAATGAAAAACTGTTTTTT